This T cell receptor beta chain was recorded in a study of blood T cells in healthy people across ages. Study-wide points: It was the long-lived donors that had more naive CD4+ cells and higher diversity than aged donors.

Germline V gives CDR1 LGHNA, CDR2 YNFKEQ. The CDR3 extends over 15 amino acids. V shed 7 bases and J shed 1 base, with 16 bases lying between them. This clonotype was counted only a few times. What it recognizes is unknown. Next came a second PCR, run for about 7 to 12 cycles, which used a sample-barcoded 5' primer along with a J-beta primer mix. TCRdb reanalysed the 5' RACE reads using MiXCR and keeps one entry per CDR3 protein. The profile shows 2 million or so distinct CDR3 sequences, about 50% of them singletons. The sequencing input was blood. V gene TRBV4-2 combines with J gene TRBJ1-1; no reliable D call. This clonotype was sampled from a woman in her thirties or forties in good health. CDR3 amino acids: CASNRPERRNTEAFF. CDR3 sequence (DNA): TGTGCCAGCAACCGCCCGGAAAGGAGGAACACTGAAGCTTTCTTT.